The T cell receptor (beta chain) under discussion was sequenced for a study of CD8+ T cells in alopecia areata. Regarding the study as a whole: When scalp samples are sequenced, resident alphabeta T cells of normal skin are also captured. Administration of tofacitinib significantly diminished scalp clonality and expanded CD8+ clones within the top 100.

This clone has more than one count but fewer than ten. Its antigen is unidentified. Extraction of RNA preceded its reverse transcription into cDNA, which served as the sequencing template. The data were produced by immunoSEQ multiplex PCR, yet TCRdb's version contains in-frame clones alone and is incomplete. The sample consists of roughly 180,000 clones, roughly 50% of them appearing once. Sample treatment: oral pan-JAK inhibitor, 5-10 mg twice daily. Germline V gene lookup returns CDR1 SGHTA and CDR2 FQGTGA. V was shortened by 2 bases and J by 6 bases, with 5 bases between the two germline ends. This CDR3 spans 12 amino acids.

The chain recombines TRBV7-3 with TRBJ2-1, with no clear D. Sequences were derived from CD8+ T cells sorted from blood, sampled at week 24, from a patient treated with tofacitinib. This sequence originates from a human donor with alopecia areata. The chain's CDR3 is CASSLDGNEQFF. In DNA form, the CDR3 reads TGTGCCAGCAGCTTAGATGGCAATGAGCAGTTCTTC.